The rows below give T cell receptor beta chains drawn from one sample of a study of blood T cell repertoires in COVID-19. Generated by immunoSEQ multiplex PCR, the TCRdb table keeps only in-frame clones and is missing some. The table lists hundreds of thousands of clones, approximately 83% of them singletons. Sequenced sample: peripheral blood. The source is a man aged 35 to 55 with acute or convalescent COVID-19. Each CDR3 is given with its conserved first and last residue. The D gene is left open where the match is weak. Some rows mark clone size as missing; the rest say once, few, many or name a class of expanded clone.

j_call: TRBJ2-2; clone_size: -; v_call: TRBV7-3; d_call: TRBD1; cdr3_aa: CASSLGQGGTGELFF; cdr3_nt: TGTGCCAGCAGCCTTGGACAGGGCGGAACCGGGGAGCTGTTTTTT
j_call: TRBJ1-2; clone_size: -; v_call: TRBV11-1; d_call: -; cdr3_aa: CASSLIAGNSPDGYTF; cdr3_nt: TGTGCCAGCAGCTTAATCGCAGGGAATTCGCCAGATGGCTACACCTTC
j_call: TRBJ1-5; clone_size: few; v_call: TRBV3-1/TRBV3-2; d_call: -; cdr3_aa: CASSPSSRDQPQHF; cdr3_nt: TGTGCCAGCAGCCCGTCGTCACGCGATCAGCCCCAGCATTTT
j_call: TRBJ1-6; clone_size: once; v_call: TRBV27; d_call: TRBD1; cdr3_aa: CASSFDRAGSPLHF; cdr3_nt: TGTGCCAGCAGCTTTGACAGGGCAGGGTCACCCCTCCACTTT
j_call: TRBJ2-3; clone_size: -; v_call: TRBV5-1; d_call: -; cdr3_aa: CASSLAAAVTDTQYF; cdr3_nt: TGCGCCAGCAGCTTGGCCGCGGCGGTCACAGATACGCAGTATTTT
j_call: TRBJ1-1; clone_size: -; v_call: TRBV28; d_call: -; cdr3_aa: CASSSPGTTGYVGAFF; cdr3_nt: TGTGCCAGCAGCTCACCGGGGACAACGGGGTACGTGGGAGCTTTCTTT
j_call: TRBJ2-7; clone_size: -; v_call: TRBV6-5; d_call: TRBD1; cdr3_aa: CASSYRDRGWEQYF; cdr3_nt: TGTGCCAGCAGTTATCGGGACAGGGGATGGGAGCAGTACTTC
j_call: TRBJ1-5; clone_size: -; v_call: TRBV7-2; d_call: -; cdr3_aa: CASSLSAVGYNQPQHF; cdr3_nt: TGTGCCAGCAGCTTGTCGGCAGTGGGCTACAATCAGCCCCAGCATTTT
j_call: TRBJ2-7; clone_size: -; v_call: TRBV7-2; d_call: TRBD1; cdr3_aa: CASSSGPRGQPSYEQYF; cdr3_nt: TGTGCCAGCAGCTCCGGACCCCGGGGACAGCCATCCTACGAGCAGTACTTC
j_call: TRBJ2-6; clone_size: -; v_call: TRBV10-1; d_call: TRBD2; cdr3_aa: CASSERLAGGSGANVLTF; cdr3_nt: TGCGCCAGCAGCGAGAGACTAGCGGGAGGATCTGGGGCCAACGTCCTGACTTTC
j_call: TRBJ2-1; clone_size: -; v_call: TRBV27; d_call: TRBD2; cdr3_aa: CASSISGAAYNEQFF; cdr3_nt: TGTGCCAGCAGCATTAGCGGGGCAGCCTACAATGAGCAGTTCTTC
j_call: TRBJ1-1; clone_size: once; v_call: TRBV29-1; d_call: TRBD1; cdr3_aa: CSVKDRANTEAFF; cdr3_nt: TGCAGCGTGAAGGACAGGGCGAACACTGAAGCTTTCTTT
j_call: TRBJ2-7; clone_size: -; v_call: TRBV3-1/TRBV3-2; d_call: TRBD2; cdr3_aa: CASSHGTSGREYEQYF; cdr3_nt: TGTGCCAGCAGCCACGGGACTAGCGGGAGAGAATACGAGCAGTACTTC
j_call: TRBJ2-1; clone_size: -; v_call: TRBV7-3; d_call: TRBD2; cdr3_aa: CASSLLGGTSGDEQFF; cdr3_nt: TGTGCCAGCAGCTTACTCGGGGGAACTAGCGGGGATGAGCAGTTCTTC
j_call: TRBJ2-7; clone_size: -; v_call: TRBV5-4; d_call: TRBD1; cdr3_aa: CASSYHDRVTYEQYF; cdr3_nt: TGTGCCAGCAGCTACCACGACAGGGTAACCTACGAGCAGTACTTC
j_call: TRBJ2-6; clone_size: -; v_call: TRBV7-8; d_call: -; cdr3_aa: CASSLRRGLGANVLTF; cdr3_nt: TGTGCCAGCAGCTTACGGAGGGGGCTTGGGGCCAACGTCCTGACTTTC
j_call: TRBJ1-3; clone_size: -; v_call: TRBV30; d_call: -; cdr3_aa: CAWRISYLRGSSGNTIYF; cdr3_nt: TGTGCCTGGAGGATTTCGTACCTCAGGGGAAGCTCTGGAAACACCATATATTTT
j_call: TRBJ1-1; clone_size: -; v_call: TRBV10-1; d_call: -; cdr3_aa: CASSERGSAEAFF; cdr3_nt: TGCGCCAGCAGTGAACGGGGTAGCGCTGAAGCTTTCTTT
j_call: TRBJ2-7; clone_size: -; v_call: TRBV10-3; d_call: TRBD2; cdr3_aa: CAISLSGRGSHQNPYEQYF; cdr3_nt: TGTGCCATCAGCCTCTCGGGGCGGGGGAGCCACCAAAATCCCTACGAGCAGTACTTC
j_call: TRBJ1-1; clone_size: -; v_call: TRBV7-9; d_call: TRBD1; cdr3_aa: CASSSRSDREAFF; cdr3_nt: TGTGCCAGCAGCTCCCGGTCGGACAGGGAAGCTTTCTTT
j_call: TRBJ1-2; clone_size: -; v_call: TRBV27; d_call: -; cdr3_aa: CASREREAFEGYTF; cdr3_nt: TGTGCCAGCAGGGAAAGGGAGGCCTTCGAGGGCTACACCTTC
j_call: TRBJ2-1; clone_size: -; v_call: TRBV21-1; d_call: -; cdr3_aa: CASSIETSGNYGLTPGYYNEQFF; cdr3_nt: TGTGCCAGCAGCATCGAGACTAGCGGGAACTACGGGCTTACTCCTGGGTACTACAATGAGCAGTTCTTC
j_call: TRBJ1-4; clone_size: -; v_call: TRBV30; d_call: -; cdr3_aa: CAWSPTGNAEEKLFF; cdr3_nt: TGTGCCTGGAGCCCCACAGGGAATGCGGAGGAAAAACTGTTTTTT
j_call: TRBJ1-2; clone_size: -; v_call: TRBV29-1; d_call: -; cdr3_aa: CSVSAVDGYTF; cdr3_nt: TGCAGCGTCTCCGCGGTAGACGGCTACACCTTC
j_call: TRBJ2-3; clone_size: -; v_call: TRBV3-1/TRBV3-2; d_call: TRBD2; cdr3_aa: CASSRALATTGDTQYF; cdr3_nt: TGTGCCAGCAGCCGAGCACTAGCGACCACGGGAGATACGCAGTATTTT
j_call: TRBJ2-7; clone_size: -; v_call: TRBV5-5; d_call: TRBD1; cdr3_aa: CASSLSQGMGEQYF; cdr3_nt: TGTGCCAGCAGCCTATCACAGGGGATGGGCGAGCAGTACTTC
j_call: TRBJ1-2; clone_size: -; v_call: TRBV6-5; d_call: -; cdr3_aa: CASTLDRFYGYTF; cdr3_nt: TGTGCCAGCACCCTAGACAGATTCTATGGCTACACCTTC
j_call: TRBJ1-2; clone_size: -; v_call: TRBV10-2; d_call: -; cdr3_aa: CASMDTYGDGYTF; cdr3_nt: TGCGCCAGCATGGACACCTATGGGGATGGCTACACCTTC
j_call: TRBJ1-6; clone_size: many; v_call: TRBV27; d_call: -; cdr3_aa: CASSWAGPDNSPLHF; cdr3_nt: TGTGCCAGCAGTTGGGCAGGGCCTGATAATTCACCCCTCCACTTT
j_call: TRBJ1-1; clone_size: -; v_call: TRBV6-5; d_call: -; cdr3_aa: CAAGRLNTEAFF; cdr3_nt: TGTGCCGCGGGACGGTTGAACACTGAAGCTTTCTTT